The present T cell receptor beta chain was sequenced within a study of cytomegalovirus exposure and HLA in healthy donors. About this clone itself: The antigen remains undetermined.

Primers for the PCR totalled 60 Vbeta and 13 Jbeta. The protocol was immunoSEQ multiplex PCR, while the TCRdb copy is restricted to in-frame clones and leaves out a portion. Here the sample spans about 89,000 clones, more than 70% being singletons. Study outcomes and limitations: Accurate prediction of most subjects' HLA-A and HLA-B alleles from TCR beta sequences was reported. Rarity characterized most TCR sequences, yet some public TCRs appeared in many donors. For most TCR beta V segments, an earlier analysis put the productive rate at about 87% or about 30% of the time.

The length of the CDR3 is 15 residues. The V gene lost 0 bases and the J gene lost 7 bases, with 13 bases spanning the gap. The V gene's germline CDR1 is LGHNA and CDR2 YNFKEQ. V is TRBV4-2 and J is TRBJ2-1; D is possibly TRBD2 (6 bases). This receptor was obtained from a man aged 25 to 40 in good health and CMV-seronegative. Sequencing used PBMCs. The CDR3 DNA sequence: TGTGCCAGCAGCCAAGATCCGGGTGCGGGAAATGAGCAGTTCTTC. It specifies CASSQDPGAGNEQFF.